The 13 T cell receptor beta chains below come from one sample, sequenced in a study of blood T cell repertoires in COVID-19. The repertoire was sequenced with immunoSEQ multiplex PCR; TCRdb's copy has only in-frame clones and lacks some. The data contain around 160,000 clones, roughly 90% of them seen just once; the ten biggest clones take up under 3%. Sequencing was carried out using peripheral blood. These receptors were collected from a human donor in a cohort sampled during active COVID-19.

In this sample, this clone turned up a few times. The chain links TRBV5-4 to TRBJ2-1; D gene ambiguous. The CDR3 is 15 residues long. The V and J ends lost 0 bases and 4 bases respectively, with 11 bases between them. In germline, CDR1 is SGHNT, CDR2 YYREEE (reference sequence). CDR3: CASSLGQYRYNEQFF. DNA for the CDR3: TGTGCCAGCAGCTTGGGCCAGTACAGATACAATGAGCAGTTCTTC.

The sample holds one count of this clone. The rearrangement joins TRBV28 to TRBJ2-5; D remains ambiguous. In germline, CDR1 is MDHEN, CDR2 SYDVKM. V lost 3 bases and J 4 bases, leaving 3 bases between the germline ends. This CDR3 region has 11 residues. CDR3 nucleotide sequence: TGTGCCAGCAGTTTCGGAGAGACCCAGTACTTC. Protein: CASSFGETQYF. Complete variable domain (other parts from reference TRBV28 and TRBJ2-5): DVKVTQSSRYLVKRTGEKVFLECVQDMDHENMFWYRQDPGLGLRLIYFSYDVKMKEKGDIPEGYSVSREKKERFSLILESASTNQTSMYLCASSFGETQYFGPGTRLLVL.

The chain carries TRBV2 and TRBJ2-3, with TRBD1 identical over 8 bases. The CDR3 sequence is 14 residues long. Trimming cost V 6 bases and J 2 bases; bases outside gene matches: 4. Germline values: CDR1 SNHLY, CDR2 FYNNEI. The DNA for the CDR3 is TGTGCCAGCAGACCGGACAGGGTCACAGATACGCAGTATTTT. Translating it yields CASRPDRVTDTQYF.

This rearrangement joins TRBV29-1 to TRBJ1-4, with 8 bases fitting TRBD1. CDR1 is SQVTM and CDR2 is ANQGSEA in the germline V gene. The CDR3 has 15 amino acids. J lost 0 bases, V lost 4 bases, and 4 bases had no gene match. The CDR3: CSVGLQGATNEKLFF. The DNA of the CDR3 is TGCAGCGTTGGCTTACAGGGGGCAACTAATGAAAAACTGTTTTTT.

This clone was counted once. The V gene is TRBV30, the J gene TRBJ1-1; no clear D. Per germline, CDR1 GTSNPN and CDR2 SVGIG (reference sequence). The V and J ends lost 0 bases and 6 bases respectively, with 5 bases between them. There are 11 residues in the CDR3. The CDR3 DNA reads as TGTGCCTGGAGTGTTCTCGCTGAAGCTTTCTTT. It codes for CAWSVLAEAFF.

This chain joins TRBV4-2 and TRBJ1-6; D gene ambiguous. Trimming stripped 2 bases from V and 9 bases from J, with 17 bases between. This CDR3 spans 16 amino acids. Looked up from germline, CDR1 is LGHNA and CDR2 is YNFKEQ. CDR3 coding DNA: TGTGCCAGCAGCCAACCGGACGGCCGCAGCGGTTCACCCCTCCACTTT. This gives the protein CASSQPDGRSGSPLHF.

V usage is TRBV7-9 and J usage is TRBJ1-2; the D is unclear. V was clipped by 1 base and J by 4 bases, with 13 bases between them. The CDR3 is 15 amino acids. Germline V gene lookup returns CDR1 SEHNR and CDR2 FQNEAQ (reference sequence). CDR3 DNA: TGTGCCAGCAGCTTAGGTAATCAGGAATTCTATGGCTACACCTTC. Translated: CASSLGNQEFYGYTF.

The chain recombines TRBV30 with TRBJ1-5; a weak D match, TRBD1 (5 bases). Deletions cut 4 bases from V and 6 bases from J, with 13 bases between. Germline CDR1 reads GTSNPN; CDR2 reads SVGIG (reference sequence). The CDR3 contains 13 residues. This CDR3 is CAWTRGVGQPQHF. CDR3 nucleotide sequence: TGTGCCTGGACGCGGGGGGTCGGTCAGCCCCAGCATTTT.

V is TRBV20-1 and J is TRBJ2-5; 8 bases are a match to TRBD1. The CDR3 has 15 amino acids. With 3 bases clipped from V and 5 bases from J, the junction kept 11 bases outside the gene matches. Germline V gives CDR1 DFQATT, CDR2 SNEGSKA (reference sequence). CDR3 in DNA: TGCAGTGCTAGTCCGAGGACGACAGGGGTGGAGACCCAGTACTTC. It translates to CSASPRTTGVETQYF.

The CDR3 coding sequence is TGCGCCAGCAGCCAAGATCGGGGACAGGGGCAATATGGCTACACCTTC. This translates into CASSQDRGQGQYGYTF. The rearrangement links TRBV4-3 to TRBJ1-2; 10 bases are shared with TRBD1. Per the germline V gene, CDR1 is LGHNA and CDR2 is YSLEER. Trimming at V came to 0 bases and at J to 5 bases, leaving 6 bases not matched to a gene. The CDR3 consists of 16 residues.

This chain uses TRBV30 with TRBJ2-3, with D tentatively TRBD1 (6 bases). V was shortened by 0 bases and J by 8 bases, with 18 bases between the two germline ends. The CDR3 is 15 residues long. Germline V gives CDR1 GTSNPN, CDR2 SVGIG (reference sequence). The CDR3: CAWSVTGTSTGTQYF. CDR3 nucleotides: TGTGCCTGGAGTGTAACAGGGACCAGCACGGGTACGCAGTATTTT.

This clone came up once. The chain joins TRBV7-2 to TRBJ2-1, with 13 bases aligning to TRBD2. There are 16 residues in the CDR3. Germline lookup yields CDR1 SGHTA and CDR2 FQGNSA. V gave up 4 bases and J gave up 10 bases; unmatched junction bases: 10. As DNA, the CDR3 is TGTGCCAGCAGCTCAGGACTAGCGGGGGTCGGGGGCGAGCAGTTCTTC. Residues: CASSSGLAGVGGEQFF.

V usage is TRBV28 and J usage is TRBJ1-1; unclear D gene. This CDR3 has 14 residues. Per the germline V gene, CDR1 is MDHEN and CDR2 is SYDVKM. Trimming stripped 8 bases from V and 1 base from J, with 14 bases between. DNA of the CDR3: TGTGCCAGCTACCGGGAAACTGAGAACACTGAAGCTTTCTTT. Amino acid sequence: CASYRETENTEAFF.